A selection of T cell receptor beta chains follows, all from one sample in a study of monozygotic twins with inflammatory bowel disease. TCRdb reworked the 5' RACE reads into one entry per CDR3 protein, no DNA. Its clone listing holds 150,000 to 200,000 distinct CDR3 sequences. The source material was blood. The receptors were sampled from a human donor with ulcerative colitis or Crohn's disease, or a healthy co-twin of an affected twin (not recorded which). Both conserved end residues are part of each CDR3. Fields, in order: CDR3 protein, J gene, V gene.

cdr3_aa: CASSQDGGLSTGELFF
j_call: TRBJ2-2
v_call: TRBV4-1

cdr3_aa: CASSPSAELGKLFF
j_call: TRBJ1-4
v_call: TRBV3-1

cdr3_aa: CASSLESGTGRPSYGYTF
j_call: TRBJ1-2
v_call: TRBV5-1

cdr3_aa: CASSLEGLNQPQHF
j_call: TRBJ1-5
v_call: TRBV7-6

cdr3_aa: CAISESEGEETQYF
j_call: TRBJ2-5
v_call: TRBV10-3

cdr3_aa: CASSLSGAGGQETQYF
j_call: TRBJ2-5
v_call: TRBV7-9

cdr3_aa: CAISEPGLAPSTDTQYF
j_call: TRBJ2-3
v_call: TRBV10-3

cdr3_aa: CSARDRRGGDYGYTF
j_call: TRBJ1-2
v_call: TRBV20-1

cdr3_aa: CSAAGGVHQPQHF
j_call: TRBJ1-5
v_call: TRBV20-1

cdr3_aa: CAGTRTAYEQYF
j_call: TRBJ2-7
v_call: TRBV25-1

cdr3_aa: CASSRLASAREQYF
j_call: TRBJ2-7
v_call: TRBV9

cdr3_aa: CASSLTVDRGNEAFF
j_call: TRBJ1-1
v_call: TRBV5-6

cdr3_aa: CASSLLGAPINEQFF
j_call: TRBJ2-1
v_call: TRBV7-2

cdr3_aa: CSAMRETKNIQYF
j_call: TRBJ2-4
v_call: TRBV20-1

cdr3_aa: CSARGGTSRDTEAFF
j_call: TRBJ1-1
v_call: TRBV20-1

cdr3_aa: CSAGVVYEQYF
j_call: TRBJ2-7
v_call: TRBV20-1

cdr3_aa: CSARVGRGTGELFF
j_call: TRBJ2-2
v_call: TRBV20-1

cdr3_aa: CASSFGTVTEAFF
j_call: TRBJ1-1
v_call: TRBV6-2/TRBV6-3

cdr3_aa: CAIRPGVLAGGGETQYF
j_call: TRBJ2-5
v_call: TRBV10-3

cdr3_aa: CASRASQGSNEQYF
j_call: TRBJ2-7
v_call: TRBV19

cdr3_aa: CASSERQANQPQHF
j_call: TRBJ1-5
v_call: TRBV19

cdr3_aa: CATRSGGYNEQFF
j_call: TRBJ2-1
v_call: TRBV15

cdr3_aa: CASSLSWGAPQETQYF
j_call: TRBJ2-5
v_call: TRBV27

cdr3_aa: CASSLAGAPYQETQYF
j_call: TRBJ2-5
v_call: TRBV28

cdr3_aa: CASSFSGTGEKLFF
j_call: TRBJ1-4
v_call: TRBV7-9

cdr3_aa: CASSLARTSVPQETQYF
j_call: TRBJ2-5
v_call: TRBV3-1

cdr3_aa: CASSIQGLTGMHTEAFF
j_call: TRBJ1-1
v_call: TRBV27

cdr3_aa: CASSYNPWTGQGQPQHF
j_call: TRBJ1-5
v_call: TRBV6-5

cdr3_aa: CSVLTGYDGYTF
j_call: TRBJ1-2
v_call: TRBV29-1

cdr3_aa: CASSLRGGIYEQYF
j_call: TRBJ2-7
v_call: TRBV5-6

cdr3_aa: CSARYVAGSDEQYF
j_call: TRBJ2-7
v_call: TRBV20-1

cdr3_aa: CSAPWDRGYEQYF
j_call: TRBJ2-7
v_call: TRBV20-1

cdr3_aa: CASSPRDFGYEQYF
j_call: TRBJ2-7
v_call: TRBV18

cdr3_aa: CASSNRVNQPQHF
j_call: TRBJ1-5
v_call: TRBV5-6

cdr3_aa: CASTADRDNEKLFF
j_call: TRBJ1-4
v_call: TRBV7-9

cdr3_aa: CSARDPPALYF
j_call: TRBJ1-5
v_call: TRBV20-1

cdr3_aa: CASSQGEQGYEQYF
j_call: TRBJ2-7
v_call: TRBV4-2

cdr3_aa: CASSIPDRLYTF
j_call: TRBJ1-2
v_call: TRBV19